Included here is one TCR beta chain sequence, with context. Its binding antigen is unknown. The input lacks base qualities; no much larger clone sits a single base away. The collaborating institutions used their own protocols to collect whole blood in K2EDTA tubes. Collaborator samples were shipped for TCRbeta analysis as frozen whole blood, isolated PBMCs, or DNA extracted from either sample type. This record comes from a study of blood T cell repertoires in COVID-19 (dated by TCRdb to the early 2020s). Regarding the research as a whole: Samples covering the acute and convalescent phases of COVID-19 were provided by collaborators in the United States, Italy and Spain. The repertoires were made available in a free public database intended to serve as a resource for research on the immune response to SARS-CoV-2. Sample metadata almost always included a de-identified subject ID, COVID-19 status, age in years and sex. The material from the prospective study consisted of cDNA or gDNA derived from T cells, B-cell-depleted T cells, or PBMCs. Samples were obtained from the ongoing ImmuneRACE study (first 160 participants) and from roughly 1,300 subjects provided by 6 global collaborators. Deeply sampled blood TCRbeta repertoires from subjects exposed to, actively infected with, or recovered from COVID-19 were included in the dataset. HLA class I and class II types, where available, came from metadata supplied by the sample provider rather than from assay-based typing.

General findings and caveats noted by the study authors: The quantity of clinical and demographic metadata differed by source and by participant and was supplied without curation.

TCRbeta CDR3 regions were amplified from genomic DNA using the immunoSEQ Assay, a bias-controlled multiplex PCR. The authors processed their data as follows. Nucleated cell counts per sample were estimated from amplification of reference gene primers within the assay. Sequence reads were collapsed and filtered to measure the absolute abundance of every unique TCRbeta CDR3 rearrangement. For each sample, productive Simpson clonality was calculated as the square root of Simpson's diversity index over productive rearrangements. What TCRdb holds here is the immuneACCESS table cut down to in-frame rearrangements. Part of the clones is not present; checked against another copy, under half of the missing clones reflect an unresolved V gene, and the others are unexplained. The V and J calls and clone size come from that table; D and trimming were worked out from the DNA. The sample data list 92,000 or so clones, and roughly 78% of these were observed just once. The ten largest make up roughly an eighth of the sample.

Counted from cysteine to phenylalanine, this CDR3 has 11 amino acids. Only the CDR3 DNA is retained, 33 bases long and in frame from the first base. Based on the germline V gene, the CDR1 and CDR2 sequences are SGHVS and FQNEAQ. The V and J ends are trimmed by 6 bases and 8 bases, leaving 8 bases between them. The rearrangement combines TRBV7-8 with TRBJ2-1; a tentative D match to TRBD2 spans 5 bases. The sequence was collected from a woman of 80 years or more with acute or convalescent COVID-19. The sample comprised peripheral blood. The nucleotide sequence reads TGTGCCAGCAGGTCCGGGGATGAGCAGTTCTTC. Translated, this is CASRSGDEQFF.